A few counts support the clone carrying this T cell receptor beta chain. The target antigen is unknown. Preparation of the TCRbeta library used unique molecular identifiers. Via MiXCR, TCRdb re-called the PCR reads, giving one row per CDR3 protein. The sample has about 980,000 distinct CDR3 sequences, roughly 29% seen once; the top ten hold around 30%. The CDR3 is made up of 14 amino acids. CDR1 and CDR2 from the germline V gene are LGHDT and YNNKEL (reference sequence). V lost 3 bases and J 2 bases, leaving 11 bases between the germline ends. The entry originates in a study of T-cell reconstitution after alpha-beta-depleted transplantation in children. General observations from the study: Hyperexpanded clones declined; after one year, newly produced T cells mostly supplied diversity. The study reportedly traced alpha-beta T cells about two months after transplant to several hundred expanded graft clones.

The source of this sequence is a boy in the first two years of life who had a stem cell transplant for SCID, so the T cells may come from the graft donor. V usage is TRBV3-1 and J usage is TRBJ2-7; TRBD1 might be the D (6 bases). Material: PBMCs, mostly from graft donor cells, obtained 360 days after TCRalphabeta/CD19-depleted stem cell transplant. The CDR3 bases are TGTGCCAGCAGCCATCCAGGGGTGACCTACGAGCAGTACTTC. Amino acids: CASSHPGVTYEQYF.